The 16 T cell receptor beta chains listed next were all sequenced from one sample in a study of blood T cell repertoires in COVID-19. Sequencing was performed with immunoSEQ multiplex PCR; in TCRdb, only in-frame clones are kept and a portion is missing. The sample lists a few hundred thousand clones, less than 90% occurring once. Sequencing was performed on peripheral blood. The receptor source for this set is a man between 60 and 70 years old who had recovered from COVID-19.

J is TRBJ1-1 and V is TRBV5-8; 9 nucleotides agree with TRBD1. The CDR3 is 18 residues long. With 0 bases clipped from V and 1 base from J, the junction kept 10 bases outside the gene matches. Per germline, CDR1 SGHTS and CDR2 YDEGEE. Here the CDR3 reads CASSLVLGTGYRNTEAFF. The CDR3 DNA reads TGTGCCAGCAGCTTGGTGTTAGGGACAGGGTACCGGAACACTGAAGCTTTCTTT.

V and J are TRBV6-6 and TRBJ1-3; 9 nucleotides match TRBD1. This CDR3 region has 16 residues. CDR1 and CDR2 (germline): MNHNY, SVGAGI (reference sequence). J lost 4 bases, V lost 2 bases, and 6 bases had no gene match. The CDR3 spells CASSYPGQGTGNTIYF. In DNA form, the CDR3 reads TGTGCCAGCAGTTACCCGGGACAGGGAACCGGAAACACCATATATTTT.

The rearrangement joins TRBV5-1 to TRBJ2-3; D gene unclear. This CDR3 has 16 amino acids. V lost 0 bases and J lost 1, with 12 bases in between. Germline V gene lookup returns CDR1 SGHRS and CDR2 YFSETQ. CDR3 sequence: CASSLAGSPRTDTQYF. The CDR3 nucleotides read TGCGCCAGCAGCTTGGCGGGTAGTCCTCGCACAGATACGCAGTATTTT.

This clone was counted only a few times. The chain's CDR3 is CASSSPGQGGSNYGYTF. Here the CDR3 DNA reads TGTGCCAGCAGTTCGCCGGGACAGGGGGGCTCTAACTATGGCTACACCTTC. V is TRBV27 and J is TRBJ1-2; 11 nucleotides agree with TRBD1. Germline lookup yields CDR1 MNHEY and CDR2 SMNVEV (reference sequence). Trimming cost V 4 bases and J 0 bases; bases outside gene matches: 7. The length of the CDR3 is 17 residues.

Here the CDR3 reads CASSLGGDSGTEAFF. The CDR3 DNA sequence: TGTGCCAGCAGCTTGGGAGGCGACTCCGGCACTGAAGCTTTCTTT. The chain joins TRBV5-6 to TRBJ1-1; D gene ambiguous. The CDR3 totals 15 residues. Germline V gene lookup returns CDR1 SGHDT and CDR2 YYEEEE. Between the trimmed V and J ends, which lost 0 bases and 4 bases, there was a span of 13 bases.

This clone turned up a few times. This sample includes further DNA sequences coding for the same CDR3. The gene calls are TRBV18 and TRBJ1-5, with TRBD1 identical over 7 bases. With 3 bases clipped from V and 2 bases from J, the junction kept 1 base outside the gene matches. CDR3 length equals 14 residues. CDR1 is KGHSH, CDR2 LQKENI, per germline. Here the CDR3 reads CASSPGQGNQPQHF. The CDR3 bases are TGTGCCAGCTCACCCGGACAGGGCAATCAGCCCCAGCATTTT.

The rearrangement links TRBV12-5 to TRBJ1-5; a possible D gene is TRBD1 (6 bases). In germline, CDR1 is LGHNT, CDR2 FRNRAP. CDR3 length equals 17 residues. V lost 5 bases, J lost 3 bases, and 20 bases lay in between. The CDR3 region is CASGAGSHREFNQPQHF. As DNA, the CDR3 is TGTGCTAGTGGTGCCGGTTCACACAGGGAATTCAATCAGCCCCAGCATTTT. The entire variable domain, with the rest obtained from reference TRBV12-5 and TRBJ1-5, is as follows: DARVTQTPRHKVTEMGQEVTMRCQPILGHNTVFWYRQTMMQGLELLAYFRNRAPLDDSGMPKDRFSAEMPDATLATLKIQPSEPRDSAVYFCASGAGSHREFNQPQHFGDGTRLSIL.

The genes are TRBV6-5 and TRBJ2-5; tentatively, D is TRBD2 (7 bases). This CDR3 has 15 amino acids. The V and J ends lost 6 bases and 4 bases respectively, with 18 bases between them. Germline CDR1 is MNHEY and CDR2 is SVGAGI. The CDR3 DNA follows: TGTGCCAGCAGCCCACTCCGAGGGGGGGCAGAGACCCAGTACTTC. The encoded protein is CASSPLRGGAETQYF.

V gene TRBV18 combines with J gene TRBJ1-5; 8 nucleotides agree with TRBD1. The V gene's germline CDR1 is KGHSH and CDR2 LQKENI. Trimming took 1 base from V and 8 from J; bases not matched to a gene: 7. The CDR3 sequence is 15 residues long. The CDR3 reads CASSPRAGGSEPQHF. CDR3 nucleotide sequence: TGTGCCAGCTCACCACGGGCAGGGGGCTCTGAGCCCCAGCATTTT.

Only one count was recorded for this clone. This chain connects TRBV19 to TRBJ2-5; 9 bases agree with TRBD1. The CDR3 totals 17 residues. Germline lookup yields CDR1 LNHDA and CDR2 SQIVND (reference sequence). V shed 6 bases, J shed 4 bases, and the junction held 15 bases outside the gene matches. Here the CDR3 reads CASSHRRIRDRVETQYF. CDR3 DNA sequence: TGTGCCAGTAGCCATCGGCGAATCCGGGACAGGGTAGAGACCCAGTACTTC. Filled out from reference TRBV19 and TRBJ2-5, the complete variable domain reads DGGITQSPKYLFRKEGQNVTLSCEQNLNHDAMYWYRQDPGQGLRLIYYSQIVNDFQKGDIAEGYSVSREKKESFPLTVTSAQKNPTAFYLCASSHRRIRDRVETQYFGPGTRLLVL.

The rearrangement uses TRBV5-4 and TRBJ2-5; 12 bases match TRBD2. The length of the CDR3 is 16 residues. After removal of 4 bases from V and 6 bases from J, the junction contained 10 bases not matched to a gene. CDR1 is SGHNT, CDR2 YYREEE, per germline (reference sequence). The chain's CDR3 is CASSAQLAGGFKTQYF. The CDR3 bases are TGTGCCAGCAGCGCGCAACTAGCGGGGGGTTTTAAGACCCAGTACTTC.

The rearrangement uses TRBV18 and TRBJ2-3; 7 bases align to TRBD1. V was clipped by 1 base and J by 3 bases; unmatched bases: 16. Per the germline V gene, CDR1 is KGHSH and CDR2 is LQKENI. This CDR3 spans 19 amino acids. CDR3 in DNA: TGTGCCAGCTCACCACGGACAGGCCTCCGGCAGGGCGGGACAGATACGCAGTATTTT. Its protein is CASSPRTGLRQGGTDTQYF.

V is TRBV11-2 and J is TRBJ1-4, with 9 bases that match TRBD1. The V segment lost 5 bases and the J segment 7 bases; nucleotides outside the gene matches: 2. This CDR3 is built from 13 residues. Germline CDR1 SGHAT, CDR2 FQNNGV. CDR3 amino acids: CASSRDRAEKLFF. DNA for the CDR3: TGTGCCAGCAGCAGGGACAGGGCTGAAAAACTGTTTTTT.

The chain uses TRBV13 and TRBJ2-5; 9 nucleotides agree with TRBD2. V lost 4 bases and J lost 7; bases outside the gene matches: 16. Per germline, CDR1 PRHDT and CDR2 FYEKMQ (reference sequence). The CDR3 spans 17 residues. The CDR3 coding sequence is TGTGCCAGCAGCTCCCGGACTAGCGACAACCGTCGGGGGACCCAGTACTTC. This gives the protein CASSSRTSDNRRGTQYF.

This clone has only a few counts. The gene calls are TRBV6-5 and TRBJ1-5; possibly TRBD1 for D (6 bases). CDR1 is MNHEY, CDR2 SVGAGI, per germline. There are 15 residues in the CDR3. V lost 6 bases to trimming and J lost 7 bases, with 19 bases between them. CDR3 in amino acids: CASRVDSLLHQPQHF. The DNA of the CDR3 is TGTGCCAGCAGGGTGGACAGCCTCCTTCACCAGCCCCAGCATTTT.

The chain carries TRBV5-1 and TRBJ2-1; a possible D gene is TRBD2 (7 bases). The germline gives CDR1 SGHRS, CDR2 YFSETQ. The V end lost 0 bases, the J end lost 10 bases, and 17 bases lay between the germline ends. This CDR3 is built from 15 residues. In nucleotides, the CDR3 is TGCGCCAGCAGCTTGGCTACGGGGGGCGCGGAGGAGCAGTTCTTC. Translation: CASSLATGGAEEQFF.